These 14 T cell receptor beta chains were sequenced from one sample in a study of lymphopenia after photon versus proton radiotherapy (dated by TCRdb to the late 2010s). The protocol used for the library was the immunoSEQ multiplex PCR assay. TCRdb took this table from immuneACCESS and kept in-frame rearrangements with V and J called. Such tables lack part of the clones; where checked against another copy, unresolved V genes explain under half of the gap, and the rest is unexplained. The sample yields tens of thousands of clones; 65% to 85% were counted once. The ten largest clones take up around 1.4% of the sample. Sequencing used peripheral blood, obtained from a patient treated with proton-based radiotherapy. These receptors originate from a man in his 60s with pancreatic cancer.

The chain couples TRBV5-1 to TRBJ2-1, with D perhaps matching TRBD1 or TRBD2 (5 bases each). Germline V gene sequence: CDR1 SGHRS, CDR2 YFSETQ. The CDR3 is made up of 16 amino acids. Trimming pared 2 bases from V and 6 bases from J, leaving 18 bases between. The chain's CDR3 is CASSLGTQAPSNEQFF. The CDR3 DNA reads TGCGCCAGCAGCTTAGGGACCCAGGCCCCCTCCAATGAGCAGTTCTTC.

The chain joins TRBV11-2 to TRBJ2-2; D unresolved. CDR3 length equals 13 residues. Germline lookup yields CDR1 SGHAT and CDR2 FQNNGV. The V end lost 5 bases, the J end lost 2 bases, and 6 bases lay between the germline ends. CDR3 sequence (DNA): TGTGCCAGCAGCATGAGCAACACCGGGGAGCTGTTTTTT. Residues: CASSMSNTGELFF.

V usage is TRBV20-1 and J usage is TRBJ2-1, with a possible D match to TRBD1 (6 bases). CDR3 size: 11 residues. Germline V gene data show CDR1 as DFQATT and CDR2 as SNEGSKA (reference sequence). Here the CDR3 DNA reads TGCAGCACCAGGGGAGCCGTGGAGCAGTTCTTC. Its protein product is CSTRGAVEQFF.

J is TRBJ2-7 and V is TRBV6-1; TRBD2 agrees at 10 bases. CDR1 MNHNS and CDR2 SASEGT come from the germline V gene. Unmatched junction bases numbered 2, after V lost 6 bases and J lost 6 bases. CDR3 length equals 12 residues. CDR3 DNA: TGTGCCAGCAGGACTAGCGGGCCCGAGCAGTACTTC. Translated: CASRTSGPEQYF.

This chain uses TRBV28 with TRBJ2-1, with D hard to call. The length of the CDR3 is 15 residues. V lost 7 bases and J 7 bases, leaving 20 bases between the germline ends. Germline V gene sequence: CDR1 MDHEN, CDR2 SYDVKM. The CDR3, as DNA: TGTGCCAGCACCTCCTGGGATAGGATTCGGAATGAGCAGTTCTTC. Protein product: CASTSWDRIRNEQFF.

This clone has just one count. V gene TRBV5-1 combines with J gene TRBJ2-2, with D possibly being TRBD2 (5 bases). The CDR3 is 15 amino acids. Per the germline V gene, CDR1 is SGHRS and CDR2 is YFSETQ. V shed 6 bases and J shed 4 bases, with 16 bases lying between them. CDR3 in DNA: TGCGCCAGCAATGGAGGCAGAAGCCTCACCGGGGAGCTGTTTTTT. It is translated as CASNGGRSLTGELFF. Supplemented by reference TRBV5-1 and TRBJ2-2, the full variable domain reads KAGVTQTPRYLIKTRGQQVTLSCSPISGHRSVSWYQQTPGQGLQFLFEYFSETQRNKGNFPGRFSGRQFSNSRSEMNVSTLELGDSALYLCASNGGRSLTGELFFGEGSRLTVL.

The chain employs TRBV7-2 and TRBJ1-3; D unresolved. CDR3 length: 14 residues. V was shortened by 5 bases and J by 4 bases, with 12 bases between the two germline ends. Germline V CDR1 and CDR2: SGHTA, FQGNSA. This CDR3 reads CASSARRAGNTIYF. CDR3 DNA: TGTGCCAGCAGCGCAAGAAGAGCAGGAAACACCATATATTTT. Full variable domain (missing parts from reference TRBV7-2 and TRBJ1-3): GAGVSQSPSNKVTEKGKDVELRCDPISGHTALYWYRQSLGQGLEFLIYFQGNSAPDKSGLPSDRFSAERTGGSVSTLTIQRTQQEDSAVYLCASSARRAGNTIYFGEGSWLTVV.

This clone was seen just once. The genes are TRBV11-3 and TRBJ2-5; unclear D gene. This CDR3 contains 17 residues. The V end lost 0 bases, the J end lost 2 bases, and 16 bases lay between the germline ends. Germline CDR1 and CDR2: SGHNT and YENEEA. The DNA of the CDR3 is TGTGCCAGCAGCTTAGATGTACTGGGATTGGGACAAGAGACCCAGTACTTC. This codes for CASSLDVLGLGQETQYF.

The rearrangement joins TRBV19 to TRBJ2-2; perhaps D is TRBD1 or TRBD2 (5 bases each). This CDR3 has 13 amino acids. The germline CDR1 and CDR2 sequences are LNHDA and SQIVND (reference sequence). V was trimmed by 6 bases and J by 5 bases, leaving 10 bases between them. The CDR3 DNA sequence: TGTGCCAGTAGACCTGAGGGGACCGGGGAGCTGTTTTTT. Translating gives CASRPEGTGELFF.

The CDR3 loop is CASSLVGSLAGTDTQYF. The DNA for the CDR3 is TGTGCCAGCAGCTTAGTAGGATCCTTAGCCGGCACAGATACGCAGTATTTT. V and J are TRBV7-9 and TRBJ2-3; D is ambiguous. The V gene's germline CDR1 is SEHNR and CDR2 FQNEAQ (reference sequence). The V end was cut by 1 base, the J end by 1 base, with 15 bases between. The CDR3 totals 17 residues. The full variable domain, completed using reference TRBV7-9 and TRBJ2-3, is DTGVSQNPRHKITKRGQNVTFRCDPISEHNRLYWYRQTLGQGPEFLTYFQNEAQLEKSRLLSDRFSAERPKGSFSTLEIQRTEQGDSAMYLCASSLVGSLAGTDTQYFGPGTRLTVL.

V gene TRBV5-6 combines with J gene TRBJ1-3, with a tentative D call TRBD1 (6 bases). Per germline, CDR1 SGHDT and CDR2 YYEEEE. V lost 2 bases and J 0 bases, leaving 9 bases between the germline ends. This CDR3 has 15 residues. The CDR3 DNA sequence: TGTGCCAGCAGCTTAGACAGGAGCTCTGGAAACACCATATATTTT. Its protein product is CASSLDRSSGNTIYF. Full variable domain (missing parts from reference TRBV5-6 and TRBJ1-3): DAGVTQSPTHLIKTRGQQVTLRCSPKSGHDTVSWYQQALGQGPQFIFQYYEEEERQRGNFPDRFSGHQFPNYSSELNVNALLLGDSALYLCASSLDRSSGNTIYFGEGSWLTVV.

CDR3 DNA sequence: TGTGCCAGCAGCCCAGAAGGGACCGGGGCCAACGTCCTGACTTTC. As protein: CASSPEGTGANVLTF. This sequence joins TRBV6-5 and TRBJ2-6; D possibly uses TRBD1 or TRBD2 (5 bases each). Germline V gene lookup returns CDR1 MNHEY and CDR2 SVGAGI. The CDR3 length is 15 residues. Trimming pared 6 bases from V and 4 bases from J, leaving 13 bases between.

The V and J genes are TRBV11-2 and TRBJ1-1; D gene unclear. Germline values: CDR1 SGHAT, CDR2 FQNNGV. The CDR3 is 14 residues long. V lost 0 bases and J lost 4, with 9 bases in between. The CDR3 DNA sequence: TGTGCCAGCAGCTTAGATAGAGGAGGCACTGAAGCTTTCTTT. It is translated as CASSLDRGGTEAFF.

The DNA of the CDR3 is TGTGCCTGGAGGCCGGGTAACAATGAGCAGTTCTTC. Encoded protein: CAWRPGNNEQFF. This sequence joins TRBV30 and TRBJ2-1; D not resolved. Trimming cost V 3 bases and J 5 bases, with 8 bases left between them. This CDR3 has 12 amino acids. Germline lookup yields CDR1 GTSNPN and CDR2 SVGIG (reference sequence).